The 16 T cell receptor beta chains below were found in one sample sequenced in a study of siplizumab effects on memory and regulatory T cells. Profiled with immunoSEQ multiplex PCR; TCRdb holds only in-frame clones, not every one. This table has 90,000 to 150,000 clones, around 93% appearing once. The material sequenced was non-Treg CD4+ T cells sorted from blood. These receptors were taken from a human donor in good health.

This sequence joins TRBV5-4 and TRBJ1-6; a possible D gene is TRBD1 (5 bases). The germline gives CDR1 SGHNT, CDR2 YYREEE (reference sequence). The CDR3 contains 16 residues. V was shortened by 6 bases and J by 0 bases, with 13 bases between the two germline ends. CDR3 sequence: CASKLGGSSYNSPLHF. Here the CDR3 DNA reads TGTGCCAGCAAGTTGGGGGGAAGCTCCTATAATTCACCCCTCCACTTT.

The J gene is TRBJ2-1, the V gene TRBV5-1; 7 bases fit TRBD2. Germline lookup yields CDR1 SGHRS and CDR2 YFSETQ. The V segment lost 0 bases and the J segment 9 bases; nucleotides outside the gene matches: 6. This CDR3 region has 14 residues. The CDR3 region is CASSLGREGIEQFF. For the CDR3, the DNA is TGCGCCAGCAGCTTGGGCAGGGAGGGAATTGAGCAGTTCTTC.

The chain uses TRBV5-3 and TRBJ2-1, with 9 bases fitting TRBD2. TRBV5-3 is placed among ORFs of uncertain function. This CDR3 has 15 amino acids. With V trimmed by 5 bases and J by 2 bases, 5 bases remained unmatched. The CDR3 here is CARRFIAGAYNEQFF. The CDR3 DNA reads TGTGCCAGAAGGTTCATAGCGGGGGCCTACAATGAGCAGTTCTTC.

V is TRBV18 and J is TRBJ1-1, with no clear D. Per germline, CDR1 KGHSH and CDR2 LQKENI. The CDR3 length is 14 residues. The V end was cut by 6 bases, the J end by 1 base, with 12 bases between. CDR3 in amino acids: CASSPGVSNTEAFF. CDR3 bases: TGTGCCAGCTCGCCCGGGGTATCGAACACTGAAGCTTTCTTT.

This clone was counted once. The chain has TRBV7-6 and TRBJ1-1; 8 nucleotides match TRBD1. The germline V gene has CDR1 SGHVS and CDR2 FNYEAQ. Trimming took 5 bases from V and 3 from J; bases not matched to a gene: 8. This CDR3 is 15 amino acids long. CDR3 sequence (DNA): TGTGCCAGCAGCCCAAAGACAGGGGTAGACACTGAAGCTTTCTTT. This translates into CASSPKTGVDTEAFF. Together with reference TRBV7-6 and TRBJ1-1, the CDR3 gives the full variable domain: GAGVSQSPRYKVTKRGQDVALRCDPISGHVSLYWYRQALGQGPEFLTYFNYEAQQDKSGLPNDRFSAERPEGSISTLTIQRTEQRDSAMYRCASSPKTGVDTEAFFGQGTRLTVV.

The gene calls are TRBV6-1 and TRBJ2-5; D gene ambiguous. Trimming cost V 6 bases and J 5 bases, with 13 bases left between them. The germline V gene has CDR1 MNHNS and CDR2 SASEGT. The CDR3 contains 13 residues. CDR3 DNA: TGTGCCAGCAGACTCTCGGACGCTGAGACCCAGTACTTC. This gives the protein CASRLSDAETQYF.

The rearrangement joins TRBV11-2 to TRBJ2-5, with 7 positions matching TRBD2. The CDR3 is 14 residues long. Per germline, CDR1 SGHAT and CDR2 FQNNGV. V was pared by 2 bases and J by 5 bases, with 5 bases of the junction left unmatched. Written as DNA, the CDR3 is TGTGCCAGCAGCTTATACCAGGGAGGGGAGACCCAGTACTTC. Its translation: CASSLYQGGETQYF.

The chain couples TRBV18 to TRBJ1-2; a possible D gene is TRBD1 (5 bases). Between the trimmed V and J ends, which lost 3 bases and 2 bases, there was a span of 10 bases. The CDR3 consists of 14 residues. Looked up from germline, CDR1 is KGHSH and CDR2 is LQKENI. The CDR3 DNA is TGTGCCAGCTCACCCCTACAGGAAAACTATGGCTACACCTTC. Translating it yields CASSPLQENYGYTF.

V is TRBV10-2 and J is TRBJ1-5; D gene unclear. CDR3 length: 14 amino acids. The ends were cut back, 3 bases at V and 7 bases at J, with 13 bases in the middle. Germline lookup yields CDR1 WSHSY and CDR2 SAAADI. The CDR3 DNA follows: TGCGCCAGCAGTGACAGGTCAGTTTCACAGCCCCAGCATTTT. Its translation is CASSDRSVSQPQHF.

The chain couples TRBV19 to TRBJ1-2; D gene uncertain. The CDR3 is made up of 15 amino acids. Germline V gene sequence: CDR1 LNHDA, CDR2 SQIVND (reference sequence). V dropped 7 bases and J dropped 4 bases, with 19 bases sitting between them. The CDR3 DNA follows: TGTGCCAGTATTTTGGGCCTCGGGGTGAGCTATGGCTACACCTTC. As protein: CASILGLGVSYGYTF.

The chain uses TRBV7-2 and TRBJ2-1, with no clear D. In germline, CDR1 is SGHTA, CDR2 FQGNSA. The CDR3 is 13 residues long. Trimming removed 3 bases at V and 1 base at J, with 4 bases between. The CDR3 region has the DNA TGTGCCAGCAGCTTTACATCCTACAATGAGCAGTTCTTC. As protein: CASSFTSYNEQFF. The whole variable domain, filled in from reference TRBV7-2 and TRBJ2-1, reads GAGVSQSPSNKVTEKGKDVELRCDPISGHTALYWYRQSLGQGLEFLIYFQGNSAPDKSGLPSDRFSAERTGGSVSTLTIQRTQQEDSAVYLCASSFTSYNEQFFGPGTRLTVL.

This chain joins TRBV5-1 and TRBJ2-5, with D possibly TRBD2 on 6 matching bases. Trimming stripped 4 bases from V and 3 bases from J, with 16 bases between. Germline CDR1 reads SGHRS; CDR2 reads YFSETQ. The CDR3 totals 15 residues. The CDR3 sequence: CASSVMGGMEETQYF. The CDR3 nucleotides are TGCGCCAGCAGCGTGATGGGGGGTATGGAAGAGACCCAGTACTTC. The variable domain in full, with the rest retrieved from reference TRBV5-1 and TRBJ2-5, is KAGVTQTPRYLIKTRGQQVTLSCSPISGHRSVSWYQQTPGQGLQFLFEYFSETQRNKGNFPGRFSGRQFSNSRSEMNVSTLELGDSALYLCASSVMGGMEETQYFGPGTRLLVL.

Concerning this clone itself: Other DNA sequences in the sample encode the same CDR3. The rearrangement uses TRBV7-3 and TRBJ1-1; D remains unclear. The CDR3 is 13 amino acids. From germline, CDR1 is SGHTA and CDR2 FQGTGA. V lost 2 bases and J 1 base, leaving 5 bases between the germline ends. The CDR3 bases are TGTGCCAGCAGCTTACTTGGGAACACTGAAGCTTTCTTT. This gives the protein CASSLLGNTEAFF.

V is TRBV30 and J is TRBJ2-7, with D possibly called TRBD1 or TRBD2 (5 bases each). The CDR3 consists of 14 residues. V was shortened by 4 bases and J by 2 bases, with 15 bases between the two germline ends. CDR1 and CDR2 from the germline V gene are GTSNPN and SVGIG (reference sequence). The CDR3: CAWKLGVSTYEQYF. CDR3 nucleotides: TGTGCCTGGAAGCTGGGGGTCTCGACCTACGAGCAGTACTTC.

This clone was seen more than once but under ten times. This sequence joins TRBV30 and TRBJ1-5; the D is unclear. CDR3 length equals 13 residues. Germline V gene data show CDR1 as GTSNPN and CDR2 as SVGIG (reference sequence). The V end lost 0 bases, the J end lost 7 bases, and 10 bases lay between the germline ends. CDR3 region: CAWSVRDDQPQHF. The CDR3 DNA is TGTGCCTGGAGTGTCCGAGACGACCAGCCCCAGCATTTT.

This clone showed up just a few times. The V and J genes are TRBV6-1 and TRBJ1-2; no definite D call. V was cut by 4 bases and J by 6 bases, with 15 bases left in between. CDR3 length: 14 amino acids. Germline V gene lookup returns CDR1 MNHNS and CDR2 SASEGT. The CDR3 DNA reads TGTGCCAGCAGTGTCCCCTCCCTTTCTCATGGCTACACCTTC. This translates into CASSVPSLSHGYTF.